Presented here are 15 T cell receptor beta chains from one specimen sequenced in a study of OX40 agonist ivuxolimab in advanced cancers. Sequenced by immunoSEQ multiplex PCR; TCRdb stores in-frame clones only, minus some. The sample comprises approximately 11,000 clones, roughly 82% of which are singletons, and roughly 10% rests with the top ten. The sample here was CD4+ or CD8+ T cells sorted from blood, taken in a trial of the OX40 agonist ivuxolimab. The receptors shown here come from an adult with an advanced solid tumor such as melanoma, head and neck, liver or kidney cancer.

This clone came up once. This chain links TRBV7-9 with TRBJ2-7; D unclear. V was clipped by 1 base and J by 2 bases, with 12 bases between them. Per germline, CDR1 SEHNR and CDR2 FQNEAQ (reference sequence). The CDR3 extends over 15 amino acids. CDR3 DNA: TGTGCCAGCAGCTTAGGGACCCTGACCCCCTACGAGCAGTACTTC. This gives the protein CASSLGTLTPYEQYF.

The chain employs TRBV2 and TRBJ1-5; the D gene is possibly TRBD1 (5 bases). This CDR3 contains 14 residues. CDR1 and CDR2 from the germline V gene are SNHLY and FYNNEI. V lost 6 bases and J 4 bases, leaving 13 bases between the germline ends. The CDR3 spells CASRQDIGNQPQHF. The CDR3 DNA is TGTGCCAGCAGACAGGACATCGGAAATCAGCCCCAGCATTTT.

The chain has TRBV2 and TRBJ2-7, with TRBD2 as a possible D gene (6 bases). Trimming shortened V by 7 bases and J by 0 bases, and 16 bases separated the two germline ends. The germline gives CDR1 SNHLY, CDR2 FYNNEI. The CDR3 runs to 15 residues. CDR3 coding DNA: TGTGCCAGCATCCCGGGGACTCGAAACTCCTACGAGCAGTACTTC. As protein: CASIPGTRNSYEQYF.

J is TRBJ2-4 and V is TRBV18; 8 bases are shared with TRBD2. Trimming cost V 6 bases and J 8 bases; bases outside gene matches: 12. This CDR3 spans 15 amino acids. Germline loops: CDR1 KGHSH, CDR2 LQKENI. The CDR3 loop reads CASSNPGLDPYIQYF. The CDR3 DNA sequence: TGTGCCAGCTCGAACCCGGGACTAGACCCCTACATTCAGTACTTC.

The gene calls are TRBV6-5 and TRBJ2-7, with 9 bases identical to TRBD1. CDR1 is MNHEY and CDR2 is SVGAGI in the germline V gene. Trimming removed 7 bases from V and 4 bases from J; junction bases left unmatched: 5. CDR3 length: 13 amino acids. The CDR3 DNA is TGTGCCAGCATGGACAGGGGAGGTTACGAGCAGTACTTC. As protein: CASMDRGGYEQYF.

The chain joins TRBV5-6 to TRBJ2-6; possible D gene TRBD2, 6 bases. V was clipped by 6 bases and J by 2 bases, with 9 bases between them. This CDR3 spans 14 amino acids. The V gene's germline CDR1 is SGHDT and CDR2 YYEEEE. This CDR3 is CASKWGAGANVLTF. CDR3 nucleotides: TGTGCCAGCAAGTGGGGGGCTGGGGCCAACGTCCTGACTTTC. Looking up the rest from reference TRBV5-6 and TRBJ2-6 gives the full variable domain: DAGVTQSPTHLIKTRGQQVTLRCSPKSGHDTVSWYQQALGQGPQFIFQYYEEEERQRGNFPDRFSGHQFPNYSSELNVNALLLGDSALYLCASKWGAGANVLTFGAGSRLTVL.

This clone came up a few times. The rearrangement links TRBV4-3 to TRBJ2-1, with D possibly TRBD2 on 6 matching bases. The CDR3 extends over 14 amino acids. V was shortened by 4 bases and J by 3 bases, with 10 bases between the two germline ends. CDR1 LGHNA and CDR2 YSLEER come from the germline V gene. The CDR3 sequence: CASSRSGNYNEQFF. CDR3 nucleotide sequence: TGCGCCAGCAGCCGTAGCGGAAACTACAATGAGCAGTTCTTC.

The V gene is TRBV27, the J gene TRBJ2-5; a possible D gene is TRBD1 (5 bases). Per germline, CDR1 MNHEY and CDR2 SMNVEV (reference sequence). Deletions cut 4 bases from V and 5 bases from J, with 17 bases between. CDR3 length: 15 residues. The CDR3 DNA reads as TGTGCCAGCAGTTCTTTCGCTGCAGGGCGCGAGACCCAGTACTTC. Its translation: CASSSFAAGRETQYF.

The J gene is TRBJ2-7, the V gene TRBV6-1; maybe TRBD2 (5 bases). This CDR3 contains 12 residues. Trimming took off 7 bases at V and 3 bases at J, with 10 bases between the two ends. Germline V CDR1 and CDR2: MNHNS, SASEGT. The CDR3 reads CASNPDYYEQYF. For the CDR3, the DNA is TGTGCCAGCAATCCCGACTACTACGAGCAGTACTTC.

CDR3 protein: CASSQDSSNQPQHF. CDR3 in DNA: TGCGCCAGCAGCCAAGACAGTAGCAATCAGCCCCAGCATTTT. The chain has TRBV4-3 and TRBJ1-5; D gene ambiguous. This CDR3 contains 14 residues. The germline V and J ends were trimmed by 0 bases and 0 bases, with 3 bases remaining between them. Germline values: CDR1 LGHNA, CDR2 YSLEER.

The chain joins TRBV29-1 to TRBJ1-2; D remains ambiguous. Deletions cut 6 bases from V and 4 bases from J, with 9 bases between. CDR1 and CDR2 from the germline V gene are SQVTM and ANQGSEA. CDR3 size: 11 residues. In DNA, the CDR3 is TGCAGCGTGGGAACGCCCTATGGCTACACCTTC. Encoded protein: CSVGTPYGYTF.

The chain employs TRBV4-1 and TRBJ2-1, with D unresolved. Germline V CDR1 and CDR2: MGHRA, YSYEKL. The CDR3 length is 15 residues. Trimming shortened V by 0 bases and J by 4 bases, and 10 bases separated the two germline ends. Here the CDR3 reads CASSQDRYRYNEQFF. DNA for the CDR3: TGCGCCAGCAGCCAAGATCGATACAGATACAATGAGCAGTTCTTC.

This sequence joins TRBV6-5 and TRBJ1-4; 9 bases are a match to TRBD1. Germline V gene data show CDR1 as MNHEY and CDR2 as SVGAGI. The J segment lost 5 bases and the V segment lost 2 bases, leaving 3 bases of the junction unmatched. This CDR3 is built from 15 residues. In nucleotides, the CDR3 is TGTGCCAGCAGTTACGGGACAGGGCTGAATGAAAAACTGTTTTTT. As protein: CASSYGTGLNEKLFF.

This chain uses TRBV7-2 with TRBJ2-1, with 7 bases lining up with TRBD2. There are 14 residues in the CDR3. The germline CDR1 and CDR2 sequences are SGHTA and FQGNSA. V shed 6 bases, J shed 14 bases, and the junction held 16 bases outside the gene matches. CDR3 DNA: TGTGCCAGCAGACCCCGCGGAACCGGGACTACCGAGTTCTTC. Translating it yields CASRPRGTGTTEFF.

V is TRBV28 and J is TRBJ2-7; D not resolved. CDR3 length: 12 residues. The germline V and J ends were trimmed by 8 bases and 0 bases, with 8 bases remaining between them. Germline CDR1 and CDR2: MDHEN and SYDVKM. The CDR3 DNA reads TGTGCCAGCCTAGGAGTCTCCTACGAGCAGTACTTC. Residues: CASLGVSYEQYF.